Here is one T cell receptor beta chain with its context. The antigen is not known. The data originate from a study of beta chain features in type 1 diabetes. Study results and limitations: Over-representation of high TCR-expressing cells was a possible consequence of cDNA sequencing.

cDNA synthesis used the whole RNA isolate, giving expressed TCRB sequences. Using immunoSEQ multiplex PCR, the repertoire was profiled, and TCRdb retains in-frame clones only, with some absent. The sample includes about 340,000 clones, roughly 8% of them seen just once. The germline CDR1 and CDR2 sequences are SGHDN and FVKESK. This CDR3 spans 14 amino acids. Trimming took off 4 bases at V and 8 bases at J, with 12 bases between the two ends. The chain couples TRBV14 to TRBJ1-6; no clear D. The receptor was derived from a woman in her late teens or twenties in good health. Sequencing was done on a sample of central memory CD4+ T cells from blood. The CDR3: CASSLQPQDSPLHF. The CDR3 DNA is TGTGCCAGCAGCCTCCAGCCCCAAGATTCACCCCTCCACTTT.